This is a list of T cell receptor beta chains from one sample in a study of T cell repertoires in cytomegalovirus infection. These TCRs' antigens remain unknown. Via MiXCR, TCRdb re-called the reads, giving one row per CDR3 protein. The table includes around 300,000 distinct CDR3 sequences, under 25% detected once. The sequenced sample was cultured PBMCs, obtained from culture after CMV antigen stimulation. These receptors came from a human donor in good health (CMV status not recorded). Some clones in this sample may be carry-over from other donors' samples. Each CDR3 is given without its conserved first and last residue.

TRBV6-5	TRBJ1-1	ASSFQGTTNTEAF
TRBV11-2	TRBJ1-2	ASSGRGRYGYT
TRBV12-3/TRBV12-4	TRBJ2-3	ASSSSWEKGDTQY
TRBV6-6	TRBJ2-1	ASSYRTSGGNEQF
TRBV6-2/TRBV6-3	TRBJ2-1	ASSPGTSGATLRNEQF
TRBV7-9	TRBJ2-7	ASSVRGTPLQQY
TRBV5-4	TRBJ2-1	ASSLKIGSDEQF
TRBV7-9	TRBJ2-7	ASSLGLSGTGDVLDHEQY
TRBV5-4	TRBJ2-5	ASSFYAGIETQY
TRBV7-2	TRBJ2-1	ASSQGLAGGQF
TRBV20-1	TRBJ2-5	SAEGPGTGNSETQY
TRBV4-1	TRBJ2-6	ASSQDQVSGANVLT
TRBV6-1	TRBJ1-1	ASKLEQGATEAF
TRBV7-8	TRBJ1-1	ASSLNRGEAF
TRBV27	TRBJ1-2	ASSSGQGYSYGYT
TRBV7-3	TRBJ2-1	ASSYLAGAVNEQF
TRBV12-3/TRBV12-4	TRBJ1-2	ASSLDLNYGYT
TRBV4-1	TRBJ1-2	ASSYQTGGHYGYT
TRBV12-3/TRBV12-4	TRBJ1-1	ASSFKSGWTEAF
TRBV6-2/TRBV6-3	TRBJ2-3	ASSYRRGDTQY
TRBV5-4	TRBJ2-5	ASSLYGEETQY
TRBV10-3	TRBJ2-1	AIGGTGIRNEQF
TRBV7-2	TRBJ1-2	ASSLWGTANYGYT
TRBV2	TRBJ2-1	ASSGGTSLYNEQF
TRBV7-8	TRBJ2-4	ASSFGNIQY
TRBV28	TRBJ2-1	ASSLIQGVHNEQF
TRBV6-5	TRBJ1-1	ASSRTGGSYTEAF
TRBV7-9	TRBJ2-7	ASSPKGQGHEQY
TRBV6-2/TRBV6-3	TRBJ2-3	ASSWRDSTDTQY
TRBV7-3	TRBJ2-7	ASSLLAGIGYEQY
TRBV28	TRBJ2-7	ASSSYLEQY
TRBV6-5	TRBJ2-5	ASSPLGEGKETQY
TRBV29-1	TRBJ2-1	SAQAGVFYNEQF
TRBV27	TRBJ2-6	ASSFQRTGLARGANVLT
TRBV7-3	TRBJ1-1	ASSPGQGLEAF
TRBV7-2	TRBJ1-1	ASSLGGAMSAEAF
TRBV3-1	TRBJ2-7	ASSQDDIPSYEQY
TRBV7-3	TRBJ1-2	ASSSPRNSNYGYT
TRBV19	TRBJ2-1	ASGRKGYNEQF
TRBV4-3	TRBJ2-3	ASSQDTPGSGRDTQY
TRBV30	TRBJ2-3	AWSVSADTQY
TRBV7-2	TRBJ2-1	ASSLDGRGSYNEQF
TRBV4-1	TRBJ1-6	ASSQDEGNYNSPLH
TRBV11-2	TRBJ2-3	ASSSPPTSGTSDTQY
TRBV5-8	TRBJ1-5	ASSGGQAINQPQH
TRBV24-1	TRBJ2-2	ATSGERLSPTGELF